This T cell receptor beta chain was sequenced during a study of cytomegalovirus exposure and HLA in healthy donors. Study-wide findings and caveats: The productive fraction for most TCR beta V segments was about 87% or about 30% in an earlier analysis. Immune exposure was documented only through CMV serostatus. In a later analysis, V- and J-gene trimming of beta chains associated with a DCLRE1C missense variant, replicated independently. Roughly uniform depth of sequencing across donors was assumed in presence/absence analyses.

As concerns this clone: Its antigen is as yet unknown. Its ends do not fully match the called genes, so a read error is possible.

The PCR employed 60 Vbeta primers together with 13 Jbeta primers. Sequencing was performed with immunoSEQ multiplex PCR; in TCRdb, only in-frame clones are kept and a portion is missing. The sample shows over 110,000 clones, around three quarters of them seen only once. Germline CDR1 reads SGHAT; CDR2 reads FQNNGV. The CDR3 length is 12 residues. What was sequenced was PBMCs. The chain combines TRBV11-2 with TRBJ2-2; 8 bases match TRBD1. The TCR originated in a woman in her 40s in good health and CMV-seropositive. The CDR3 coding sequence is TGTGCCAGCAGCCCTGGGACAGGCGAGGCGGTATTT. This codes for CASSPGTGEAVF. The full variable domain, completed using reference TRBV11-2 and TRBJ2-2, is EAGVAQSPRYKIIEKRQSVAFWCNPISGHATLYWYQQILGQGPKLLIQFQNNGVVDDSQLPKDRFSAERLKGVDSTLKIQPAKLEDSAVYLCASSPGTGEAVFGEGSRLTVL.